These 22 T cell receptor beta chains came from one sample sequenced in a study of beta chain features in type 1 diabetes. Every isolated RNA sample was fully reverse transcribed, so sequencing captured expressed TCRB transcripts. Assay: immunoSEQ multiplex PCR; the TCRdb copy retains only in-frame clones and omits some. Among around 300,000 clones listed, 12% to 15% were seen once. The specimen sequenced was central memory CD4+ T cells from blood. The receptors were sampled from a man aged 30 to 45 in good health.

CDR3 bases: TGTGCCAGCAGCTTAGGTCCGAAGACCCAGTACTTC. Translating gives CASSLGPKTQYF. This chain links TRBV7-8 with TRBJ2-5; no definite D call. V was pared by 1 base and J by 6 bases, with 6 bases between. There are 12 residues in the CDR3. Germline lookup yields CDR1 SGHVS and CDR2 FQNEAQ.

The sample holds a few counts of this clone. The junction differs from germline at one of its ends, possibly a read error. V and J are TRBV7-2 and TRBJ1-1, with D possibly matching TRBD1 (5 bases). This CDR3 spans 16 amino acids. Germline loops: CDR1 SGHTA, CDR2 FQGNSA. The CDR3 DNA reads TGTGCCAGCAGCTTAGTTTTTAGTGAGTTAGGGGCTGACGCTTTCTTT. It yields the protein CASSLVFSELGADAFF.

This clone was found a few times. The V call is TRBV11-3, the J call TRBJ2-5; 9 bases align to TRBD2. The junction had 16 bases not matched to a gene; V was cut back by 4 bases and J by 4 bases. Germline values: CDR1 SGHNT, CDR2 YENEEA. The CDR3 consists of 18 residues. This CDR3 reads CASSSAPPSGARGETQYF. In DNA, the CDR3 is TGTGCCAGCAGCTCAGCCCCACCTAGCGGGGCCCGCGGAGAGACCCAGTACTTC.

This clone was observed a few times. V usage is TRBV2 and J usage is TRBJ1-2; tentatively, D is TRBD1 (5 bases). CDR3 size: 14 residues. Germline V CDR1 and CDR2: SNHLY, FYNNEI. V lost 5 bases and J 7 bases, leaving 17 bases between the germline ends. The CDR3 DNA sequence: TGTGCCAGCAGTTCCAGTACAAACGGGGGTGGCTACACCTTC. Its protein is CASSSSTNGGGYTF.

This clone showed up just a few times. The rearrangement joins TRBV30 to TRBJ1-1; D gene unclear. Looked up from germline, CDR1 is GTSNPN and CDR2 is SVGIG (reference sequence). V lost 4 bases and J 9 bases, leaving 12 bases between the germline ends. The CDR3 is 11 amino acids. The DNA for the CDR3 is TGTGCCTGGAAGGGCGGCCCACAAGCTTTCTTT. This sequence encodes CAWKGGPQAFF. Drawing the rest from reference TRBV30 and TRBJ1-1, the complete variable domain is SQTIHQWPATLVQPVGSPLSLECTVEGTSNPNLYWYRQAAGRGLQLLFYSVGIGQISSEVPQNLSASRPQDRQFILSSKKLLLSDSGFYLCAWKGGPQAFFGQGTRLTVV.

This clone was observed a handful of times. At one end, the junction sequence differs from germline, possibly due to a read error. V usage is TRBV7-2 and J usage is TRBJ2-7, with TRBD1 matching 9 bases. The CDR3 sequence is 15 residues long. Germline CDR1 is SGHTA and CDR2 is FQGNSA. Here the CDR3 reads CASSQAGTGSYEQYF. The CDR3 DNA is TGCGCCAGCAGCCAAGCAGGGACAGGGAGCTACGAGCAGTACTTC.

This chain joins TRBV11-2 and TRBJ2-1; 10 bases fit TRBD1. This CDR3 spans 16 amino acids. Trimming cost V 0 bases and J 4 bases; bases outside gene matches: 3. Per the germline V gene, CDR1 is SGHAT and CDR2 is FQNNGV. In DNA form, the CDR3 reads TGTGCCAGCAGCTTAGAGGGGACAGGGGTATACAATGAGCAGTTCTTC. This translates into CASSLEGTGVYNEQFF.

This clone was seen more than once but under ten times. V is TRBV30 and J is TRBJ1-5; the D is unclear. V was pared by 0 bases and J by 3 bases, with 6 bases between. The CDR3 totals 13 residues. Germline CDR1 GTSNPN, CDR2 SVGIG (reference sequence). The CDR3 DNA reads TGTGCCTGGAGTGTAGGGTTCAATCAGCCCCAGCATTTT. Residues: CAWSVGFNQPQHF.

The chain is built from TRBV7-7 and TRBJ2-5, with TRBD2 identical over 16 bases. Trimming took 4 bases from V and 6 from J; bases not matched to a gene: 14. CDR1 and CDR2 from the germline V gene are SSHAT and FNYEAQ (reference sequence). The CDR3 is 19 residues long. The CDR3 region is CASSSGVGTSGRAQKTQYF. CDR3 in DNA: TGTGCCAGCAGCTCGGGGGTTGGGACTAGCGGGAGGGCCCAGAAGACCCAGTACTTC.

The table lists this clone with a few counts. The same CDR3 is also encoded by other DNA sequences in this sample. This CDR3 reads CASSLQETQYF. For the CDR3, the DNA is TGTGCCAGCAGTTTACAGGAGACCCAGTACTTC. The V and J genes are TRBV6-6 and TRBJ2-5; D remains unclear. Germline V gene lookup returns CDR1 MNHNY and CDR2 SVGAGI (reference sequence). There are 11 residues in the CDR3. Trimming shortened V by 4 bases and J by 5 bases, and 5 bases separated the two germline ends.

The gene calls are TRBV14 and TRBJ2-7, with no clear D. CDR1 and CDR2 (germline): SGHDN, FVKESK. Trimming shortened V by 4 bases and J by 2 bases, and 12 bases separated the two germline ends. The CDR3 is 14 amino acids. CDR3 DNA sequence: TGTGCCAGCAGCCGAAACAGTGGTGCCTACGAGCAGTACGTC. Protein sequence: CASSRNSGAYEQYV.

This clone was counted only a few times. This sequence joins TRBV18 and TRBJ1-4; D might be TRBD1 (5 bases). The CDR3 spans 13 residues. Trimming removed 3 bases from V and 8 bases from J, with 10 bases in between. Germline assignment: CDR1 KGHSH and CDR2 LQKENI. The CDR3, as DNA: TGTGCCAGCTCACCGCAGTCAGGGGAAAAACTGTTTTTT. Amino acid sequence: CASSPQSGEKLFF.

The chain has TRBV6-6 and TRBJ1-2; 9 positions agree with TRBD1. The CDR3 has 16 residues. V was pared by 11 bases and J by 6 bases, with 19 bases of the junction left unmatched. The germline V gene has CDR1 MNHNY and CDR2 SVGAGI (reference sequence). In nucleotides, the CDR3 is TGTGCCGGCCGTCCGGGGACAGGGCACAGCAAGGATGGCTACACCTTC. This gives the protein CAGRPGTGHSKDGYTF.

This clone was detected ten times or more. This chain connects TRBV11-2 to TRBJ2-2; D is unclear. Germline V lookup: CDR1 SGHAT, CDR2 FQNNGV. The CDR3 sequence is 16 residues long. Trimming removed 4 bases from V and 7 bases from J, with 19 bases in between. CDR3 in DNA: TGTGCCAGCAGCTCCCCCAGTAAGGGTCATGGCGGGGAGCTGTTTTTT. This encodes CASSSPSKGHGGELFF.

A few counts support this clone. The chain is built from TRBV5-1 and TRBJ2-3, with TRBD1 matching over 8 bases. The CDR3 runs to 14 residues. In germline, CDR1 is SGHRS, CDR2 YFSETQ. J gave up 2 bases and V 7 bases, and 6 bases lay outside the gene matches. In DNA, the CDR3 is TGCGCCAGCTCTGGACAGGGCCACACAGATACGCAGTATTTT. Amino acid sequence: CASSGQGHTDTQYF.

This clone was counted between two and nine times. The V and J genes are TRBV10-3 and TRBJ1-4; 11 nucleotides agree with TRBD1. The CDR3 covers 15 residues. V shed 3 bases and J 7 bases; nucleotides not matched to a gene: 4. The germline V gene encodes CDR1 ENHRY and CDR2 SYGVKD. The CDR3 coding sequence is TGTGCCATCAGTGACTCCGGGACAGGGGGTGAAAAACTGTTTTTT. Protein: CAISDSGTGGEKLFF.

On this clone: Given a much more abundant clone one base away, this may be a read error. The rearrangement joins TRBV7-7 to TRBJ2-5; D not certain. V lost 5 bases and J 2 bases, leaving 3 bases between the germline ends. Germline values: CDR1 SSHAT, CDR2 FNYEAQ (reference sequence). This CDR3 region has 11 residues. The CDR3 DNA is TGTGCCAGCAGCCAACAAGAGACCCAGTACTTC. Its translation is CASSQQETQYF.

The gene calls are TRBV5-1 and TRBJ1-1, with 9 bases fitting TRBD1. This CDR3 spans 14 amino acids. The ends lost 3 bases at V and 3 bases at J; junction bases unmatched: 3. CDR1 SGHRS and CDR2 YFSETQ come from the germline V gene. The CDR3 DNA reads as TGCGCCAGCAGCTCGAGGACAGGGGACACTGAAGCTTTCTTT. Its translation is CASSSRTGDTEAFF.

V is TRBV6-5 and J is TRBJ2-7, with 8 positions matching TRBD2. Germline V gene sequence: CDR1 MNHEY, CDR2 SVGAGI. J lost 8 bases, V lost 10 bases, and 13 bases had no gene match. CDR3 size: 13 residues. The CDR3 sequence is CAIRSGGPTKQYF. The CDR3 DNA sequence: TGTGCCATCAGGAGCGGGGGCCCTACGAAGCAGTACTTC.

The table lists this clone with a few counts. The chain is built from TRBV7-9 and TRBJ2-3, with 13 nucleotides matching TRBD2. CDR1 SEHNR and CDR2 FQNEAQ come from the germline V gene (reference sequence). The junction had 3 bases not matched to a gene; V was cut back by 6 bases and J by 6 bases. This CDR3 comprises 14 residues. The CDR3: CASSMTSGRDTQYF. DNA for the CDR3: TGTGCCAGCAGTATGACTAGCGGGAGGGATACGCAGTATTTT.

This clone was recorded a few times. This chain joins TRBV19 and TRBJ1-2; 11 positions agree with TRBD1. Unmatched junction bases numbered 15, after V lost 7 bases and J lost 5 bases. Germline values: CDR1 LNHDA, CDR2 SQIVND (reference sequence). The CDR3 runs 17 residues. The CDR3 loop reads CASTKGQGAYLRYGYTF. Written as DNA, the CDR3 is TGTGCCAGTACTAAAGGACAGGGGGCATACCTTCGATATGGCTACACCTTC.

There are a few counts of this clone. V gene TRBV5-1 combines with J gene TRBJ2-5, with D possibly matching TRBD1 (5 bases). The CDR3 has 14 amino acids. V lost 4 bases to trimming and J lost 3 bases, with 13 bases between them. The germline V gene has CDR1 SGHRS and CDR2 YFSETQ. This CDR3 is CASSAGGHEETQYF. CDR3 DNA sequence: TGCGCCAGCAGCGCCGGTGGACACGAAGAGACCCAGTACTTC. The entire variable domain, with the rest obtained from reference TRBV5-1 and TRBJ2-5, is as follows: KAGVTQTPRYLIKTRGQQVTLSCSPISGHRSVSWYQQTPGQGLQFLFEYFSETQRNKGNFPGRFSGRQFSNSRSEMNVSTLELGDSALYLCASSAGGHEETQYFGPGTRLLVL.